This T cell receptor beta chain was identified in a study of blood T cell repertoires in COVID-19 (dated by TCRdb to about 2020). With respect to the entire study: The collaborator samples originated in the United States, Italy and Spain and spanned the acute and convalescent phases of COVID-19. The repertoires were released in a freely available public database meant as a resource for research on the immune response to SARS-CoV-2. The dataset comprised deeply sampled blood TCRbeta repertoires from subjects exposed to, actively infected with, or recovered from COVID-19. A de-identified subject ID, COVID-19 status, age in years and sex were almost always included in the sample metadata. The prospective study material was composed of cDNA or gDNA derived from T cells, B-cell-depleted T cells, or PBMCs. The samples were drawn from the first 160 participants of the ongoing ImmuneRACE study and from 1,200 or so subjects provided by 6 global collaborators. Where HLA class I and class II types were available, the types were taken from metadata supplied by the sample provider, not from assay-based typing.

V ends up 5 bases short and J 5 bases short, with an unmatched junction base count of 6. Looking up the germline V gene (reference sequence) yields CDR1 LNHDA and CDR2 SQIVND. From cysteine to phenylalanine, the CDR3 is 14 amino acids long. The sequence is cut down to CDR3 DNA, 42 bases in frame from base 1. Results the study describes overall, beyond this receptor: Clinical and demographic metadata were provided uncurated, with the amount varying by source and participant.

Note on this clone: Its antigen specificity is not known. One base away there is no much larger clone; base qualities are not given.

The immunoSEQ Assay, a bias-controlled multiplex PCR, was used to amplify TCRbeta CDR3 regions from genomic DNA. As for the authors' bioinformatics: The number of nucleated cells in each sample was estimated by amplification of reference gene primers within the assay. To quantify the absolute abundance of each unique TCRbeta CDR3 rearrangement, sequence reads were collapsed and filtered. For each sample, productive Simpson clonality was calculated by taking the square root of Simpson's diversity index across productive rearrangements. The immuneACCESS repertoire file appears here via TCRdb, limited to in-frame rearrangements. These files lack a portion of the clones; in checked studies, under half of the deficit traces to unresolved V genes, and the cause of the others is not known. V and J calls and clone size are those listed in that table; D and trimming were worked out from the DNA. This sample gives nearly 30,000 clones in total; 90% of them show up just once. The top ten clones comprise around 8.2% of the sample.

The collaborating institutions used their own protocols to collect whole blood in K2EDTA tubes. Collaborator samples were shipped for TCRbeta analysis as frozen whole blood, isolated PBMCs, or DNA extracted from either sample type. The receptor's source is a man between 65 and 85 years old with active or convalescent COVID-19. The specimen was peripheral blood. The V and J segments used are TRBV19 and TRBJ1-5; the central 7 bases match TRBD1. The sequenced DNA is TGTGCCAGTAGTGGGACAGCCGCTTATCAGCCCCAGCATTTT. Its amino acids are CASSGTAAYQPQHF.